Listed below are T cell receptor beta chains from one sample, sequenced in a study of blood T cell repertoires in COVID-19. Sequenced by immunoSEQ multiplex PCR; TCRdb stores in-frame clones only, minus some. The top ten clones hold about 1.6% of a sample with 200,000 to 250,000 clones, around 90% of them seen once. The sample taken for sequencing was PBMCs or T cells enriched from blood (not recorded which). The receptors shown here come from a woman in her forties or fifties who had recovered from COVID-19. The CDR3 runs from the conserved cysteine through the conserved F or W. The order of the fields is J gene, D gene, V gene, clone size, CDR3 protein, CDR3 DNA. A D gene is named only where the DNA matches it firmly. Rows give clone size only sometimes, using once, few, many, or a class for an expanded clone.

J gene: TRBJ2-7
D gene: -
V gene: TRBV19
clone size: -
CDR3 protein: CASSPRGLTYEQYF
CDR3 DNA: TGTGCCAGTAGTCCCCGGGGACTCACCTACGAGCAGTACTTC

J gene: TRBJ1-4
D gene: -
V gene: TRBV15
clone size: -
CDR3 protein: CATSELGDNLHNEKLFF
CDR3 DNA: TGTGCCACCAGCGAGCTGGGCGACAACCTTCACAATGAAAAACTGTTTTTT

J gene: TRBJ1-1
D gene: TRBD1
V gene: TRBV7-3
clone size: -
CDR3 protein: CASSLSDRATEAFF
CDR3 DNA: TGTGCCAGCAGCTTATCGGACAGGGCCACTGAAGCTTTCTTT

J gene: TRBJ1-1
D gene: TRBD1
V gene: TRBV6-2/TRBV6-3
clone size: -
CDR3 protein: CASSSLTGGASTEAFF
CDR3 DNA: TGTGCCAGCAGCTCCCTCACAGGGGGCGCGAGCACTGAAGCTTTCTTT

J gene: TRBJ1-4
D gene: -
V gene: TRBV7-9
clone size: -
CDR3 protein: CASSLGSYAYQWTNEKLFF
CDR3 DNA: TGTGCCAGCAGCTTAGGTTCGTACGCTTACCAGTGGACTAATGAAAAACTGTTTTTT

J gene: TRBJ2-1
D gene: TRBD2
V gene: TRBV2
clone size: -
CDR3 protein: CASSPAGGSYNEQFF
CDR3 DNA: TGTGCCAGCAGTCCAGCGGGGGGCTCCTACAATGAGCAGTTCTTC

J gene: TRBJ2-5
D gene: -
V gene: TRBV5-4
clone size: -
CDR3 protein: CASSLAATQETQYF
CDR3 DNA: TGTGCCAGCAGCTTGGCCGCTACCCAAGAGACCCAGTACTTC

J gene: TRBJ1-1
D gene: TRBD1
V gene: TRBV28
clone size: -
CDR3 protein: CASSLATGAEAFF
CDR3 DNA: TGTGCCAGCAGCCTTGCCACAGGGGCTGAAGCTTTCTTT

J gene: TRBJ2-1
D gene: -
V gene: TRBV9
clone size: -
CDR3 protein: CASSVVGGNYNEQFF
CDR3 DNA: TGTGCCAGCAGCGTAGTGGGCGGGAATTACAATGAGCAGTTCTTC

J gene: TRBJ2-1
D gene: -
V gene: TRBV3-1/TRBV3-2
clone size: once
CDR3 protein: CASSPHQTTYNEQFF
CDR3 DNA: TGTGCCAGCAGCCCGCACCAGACTACCTACAATGAGCAGTTCTTC

J gene: TRBJ2-3
D gene: TRBD2
V gene: TRBV5-1
clone size: -
CDR3 protein: CASSLVVGRGTDTQYF
CDR3 DNA: TGCGCCAGCAGCTTGGTCGTCGGGAGGGGCACAGATACGCAGTATTTT

J gene: TRBJ2-5
D gene: TRBD2
V gene: TRBV6-6
clone size: -
CDR3 protein: CASSYRGGKETQYF
CDR3 DNA: TGTGCCAGCAGTTATCGGGGGGGTAAAGAGACCCAGTACTTC

J gene: TRBJ2-5
D gene: TRBD1
V gene: TRBV11-2
clone size: -
CDR3 protein: CASSRGQGKETQYF
CDR3 DNA: TGTGCCAGCAGCCGGGGACAGGGAAAAGAGACCCAGTACTTC

J gene: TRBJ1-1
D gene: -
V gene: TRBV27
clone size: -
CDR3 protein: CASRLEGRGTEAFF
CDR3 DNA: TGTGCCAGCAGACTAGAGGGGCGGGGGACTGAAGCTTTCTTT

J gene: TRBJ2-7
D gene: TRBD2
V gene: TRBV10-1
clone size: -
CDR3 protein: CASSESMAGGPNEQYF
CDR3 DNA: TGCGCCAGCAGTGAGTCGATGGCGGGAGGGCCAAACGAGCAGTACTTC

J gene: TRBJ2-7
D gene: -
V gene: TRBV5-1
clone size: once
CDR3 protein: CASSLIGTSSYEQYF
CDR3 DNA: TGCGCCAGCAGCTTGATCGGGACAAGCTCCTACGAGCAGTACTTC

J gene: TRBJ2-4
D gene: -
V gene: TRBV19
clone size: -
CDR3 protein: CASSFPIDSAKNIQYF
CDR3 DNA: TGTGCCAGTAGTTTTCCTATCGACTCGGCCAAAAACATTCAGTACTTC

J gene: TRBJ2-2
D gene: TRBD1
V gene: TRBV12-5
clone size: -
CDR3 protein: CASAPTGRQANTGELFF
CDR3 DNA: TGTGCTAGTGCCCCGACAGGGCGCCAGGCGAACACCGGGGAGCTGTTTTTT

J gene: TRBJ1-4
D gene: TRBD1
V gene: TRBV27
clone size: -
CDR3 protein: CASSLSPGQGGLGEKLFF
CDR3 DNA: TGTGCCAGCAGTTTATCCCCGGGACAGGGGGGTTTAGGCGAAAAACTGTTTTTT

J gene: TRBJ1-3
D gene: -
V gene: TRBV4-1
clone size: -
CDR3 protein: CASSHGRGSLSGNTIYF
CDR3 DNA: TGCGCCAGCAGCCATGGGAGGGGTTCCCTCTCTGGAAACACCATATATTTT

J gene: TRBJ2-1
D gene: TRBD2
V gene: TRBV27
clone size: -
CDR3 protein: CASSLSTSGRVRNEQFF
CDR3 DNA: TGTGCCAGCAGTTTATCGACTAGCGGGAGGGTGCGGAATGAGCAGTTCTTC

J gene: TRBJ2-7
D gene: TRBD1
V gene: TRBV29-1
clone size: -
CDR3 protein: CSVAGQGAYEQYF
CDR3 DNA: TGCAGCGTTGCGGGACAGGGGGCCTACGAGCAGTACTTC

J gene: TRBJ1-5
D gene: -
V gene: TRBV27
clone size: -
CDR3 protein: CASSLFGGSYQPQHF
CDR3 DNA: TGTGCCAGCAGTTTATTCGGCGGGAGTTATCAGCCCCAGCATTTT

J gene: TRBJ2-1
D gene: -
V gene: TRBV7-9
clone size: -
CDR3 protein: CASSTPGSRRWEQFF
CDR3 DNA: TGTGCCAGCAGCACTCCGGGATCCCGACGGTGGGAGCAGTTCTTC

J gene: TRBJ2-2
D gene: TRBD2
V gene: TRBV27
clone size: -
CDR3 protein: CASSPLRAAGGGTGELFF
CDR3 DNA: TGTGCCAGCAGTCCCCTACGAGCTGCGGGAGGCGGTACCGGGGAGCTGTTTTTT

J gene: TRBJ1-6
D gene: -
V gene: TRBV7-9
clone size: -
CDR3 protein: CASSLGRDYNSPLHF
CDR3 DNA: TGTGCCAGCAGCTTAGGCAGGGATTATAATTCACCCCTCCACTTT

J gene: TRBJ1-5
D gene: TRBD1
V gene: TRBV7-3
clone size: -
CDR3 protein: CASSLRDRGSQPQHF
CDR3 DNA: TGTGCCAGCAGCTTAAGGGACAGGGGTTCTCAGCCCCAGCATTTT

J gene: TRBJ2-1
D gene: TRBD2
V gene: TRBV3-1/TRBV3-2
clone size: -
CDR3 protein: CASSLGGALYNEQFF
CDR3 DNA: TGTGCCAGCAGCCTCGGGGGGGCCCTCTACAATGAGCAGTTCTTC

J gene: TRBJ2-2
D gene: TRBD2
V gene: TRBV29-1
clone size: -
CDR3 protein: CSVELLAGGPSVTGELFF
CDR3 DNA: TGCAGCGTTGAACTACTAGCGGGAGGGCCAAGTGTTACCGGGGAGCTGTTTTTT

J gene: TRBJ1-5
D gene: -
V gene: TRBV18
clone size: -
CDR3 protein: CASSRGGNQPQHF
CDR3 DNA: TGTGCCAGCTCACGGGGAGGCAATCAGCCCCAGCATTTT

J gene: TRBJ2-1
D gene: TRBD2
V gene: TRBV4-3
clone size: -
CDR3 protein: CASSQTLSGRAHEQFF
CDR3 DNA: TGCGCCAGCAGCCAAACCTTGAGCGGGAGGGCTCATGAGCAGTTCTTC

J gene: TRBJ2-1
D gene: TRBD2
V gene: TRBV28
clone size: -
CDR3 protein: CASSVPGLTHNEQFF
CDR3 DNA: TGTGCCAGCAGTGTACCGGGACTAACTCACAATGAGCAGTTCTTC

J gene: TRBJ1-3
D gene: TRBD1
V gene: TRBV9
clone size: few
CDR3 protein: CASSFHTGTGTGNTIYF
CDR3 DNA: TGTGCCAGCAGCTTTCATACGGGGACAGGGACTGGAAACACCATATATTTT

J gene: TRBJ2-7
D gene: -
V gene: TRBV7-9
clone size: -
CDR3 protein: CASSIRQGPYEQYF
CDR3 DNA: TGTGCCAGCAGCATACGGCAGGGTCCCTACGAGCAGTACTTC

J gene: TRBJ2-1
D gene: -
V gene: TRBV5-4
clone size: once
CDR3 protein: CASSLELDPEQFF
CDR3 DNA: TGTGCCAGCAGCTTGGAACTAGATCCCGAGCAGTTCTTC

J gene: TRBJ2-3
D gene: TRBD2
V gene: TRBV9
clone size: -
CDR3 protein: CASSVLGLAGSTDTQYF
CDR3 DNA: TGTGCCAGCAGCGTACTTGGGCTAGCGGGTAGCACAGATACGCAGTATTTT

J gene: TRBJ2-5
D gene: TRBD1
V gene: TRBV7-3
clone size: few
CDR3 protein: CASSSGQEGTQYF
CDR3 DNA: TGTGCCAGCAGCTCGGGACAGGAAGGGACCCAGTACTTC

J gene: TRBJ2-7
D gene: TRBD2
V gene: TRBV14
clone size: -
CDR3 protein: CASSQAPTGTKNF
CDR3 DNA: TGTGCCAGCAGCCAAGCTCCGACCGGGACTAAGAACTTC

J gene: TRBJ1-4
D gene: TRBD1
V gene: TRBV7-2
clone size: -
CDR3 protein: CASSSQGAGEKLFF
CDR3 DNA: TGTGCCAGCAGCTCACAGGGGGCTGGGGAAAAACTGTTTTTT

J gene: TRBJ1-1
D gene: TRBD1
V gene: TRBV7-9
clone size: -
CDR3 protein: CASSSDDRVIQAFF
CDR3 DNA: TGTGCCAGCAGCTCGGACGACAGGGTGATTCAGGCTTTCTTT

J gene: TRBJ2-5
D gene: -
V gene: TRBV18
clone size: -
CDR3 protein: CASSPRVPTSQETQYF
CDR3 DNA: TGTGCCAGCTCACCACGAGTCCCGACATCCCAAGAGACCCAGTACTTC

J gene: TRBJ2-6
D gene: TRBD1
V gene: TRBV28
clone size: -
CDR3 protein: CASSSPLWDSNVLTF
CDR3 DNA: TGTGCCAGCAGTTCGCCATTGTGGGACAGCAACGTCCTGACTTTC

J gene: TRBJ2-1
D gene: -
V gene: TRBV18
clone size: -
CDR3 protein: CASSPQEGFYNEQFF
CDR3 DNA: TGTGCCAGCTCACCACAGGAGGGGTTCTACAATGAGCAGTTCTTC

J gene: TRBJ1-3
D gene: -
V gene: TRBV30
clone size: -
CDR3 protein: CAWGAGDIGNTIYF
CDR3 DNA: TGTGCCTGGGGCGCGGGGGACATTGGAAACACCATATATTTT

J gene: TRBJ1-2
D gene: -
V gene: TRBV27
clone size: -
CDR3 protein: CASSLGGSIPRVYGYTF
CDR3 DNA: TGTGCCAGCAGTTTAGGGGGGTCCATCCCGAGGGTTTATGGCTACACCTTC

J gene: TRBJ2-7
D gene: -
V gene: TRBV7-9
clone size: -
CDR3 protein: CASSRSGYEQYF
CDR3 DNA: TGTGCCAGCAGCCGGTCCGGCTACGAGCAGTACTTC

J gene: TRBJ2-6
D gene: -
V gene: TRBV5-1
clone size: -
CDR3 protein: CASSLTTGHGANVLTF
CDR3 DNA: TGCGCCAGCAGCTTGACCACAGGGCACGGGGCCAACGTCCTGACTTTC

J gene: TRBJ2-2
D gene: -
V gene: TRBV25-1
clone size: -
CDR3 protein: CASGVTGELFF
CDR3 DNA: TGTGCCAGCGGAGTCACCGGGGAGCTGTTTTTT

J gene: TRBJ2-7
D gene: TRBD2
V gene: TRBV7-6
clone size: -
CDR3 protein: CASSFQREGHEQYF
CDR3 DNA: TGTGCCAGCAGCTTTCAGCGGGAGGGCCACGAGCAGTACTTC

J gene: TRBJ1-5
D gene: TRBD1
V gene: TRBV28
clone size: -
CDR3 protein: CASSLPGTGVGEAQHF
CDR3 DNA: TGTGCCAGCAGTTTGCCCGGGACAGGGGTAGGGGAGGCCCAGCATTTT

J gene: TRBJ2-7
D gene: -
V gene: TRBV3-1/TRBV3-2
clone size: -
CDR3 protein: CASSQGTRSHRYEQYF
CDR3 DNA: TGTGCCAGCAGCCAAGGTACTAGATCCCACCGCTACGAGCAGTACTTC

J gene: TRBJ1-1
D gene: TRBD1
V gene: TRBV5-6
clone size: -
CDR3 protein: CASSPTVRGWNTEAFF
CDR3 DNA: TGTGCCAGCAGCCCGACAGTCAGGGGGTGGAACACTGAAGCTTTCTTT

J gene: TRBJ2-2
D gene: TRBD1
V gene: TRBV19
clone size: once
CDR3 protein: CASSIRQGHSGELFF
CDR3 DNA: TGTGCCAGTAGTATCCGACAGGGACATTCCGGGGAGCTGTTTTTT

J gene: TRBJ2-1
D gene: TRBD1
V gene: TRBV30
clone size: -
CDR3 protein: CAWTGTGLWDEQFF
CDR3 DNA: TGTGCCTGGACTGGGACAGGGCTTTGGGATGAGCAGTTCTTC

J gene: TRBJ2-1
D gene: TRBD2
V gene: TRBV30
clone size: once
CDR3 protein: CAWSGIRGDVDEQFF
CDR3 DNA: TGTGCCTGGAGCGGGATTCGGGGGGACGTCGATGAGCAGTTCTTC

J gene: TRBJ2-1
D gene: -
V gene: TRBV11-2
clone size: -
CDR3 protein: CASSLSRDGEQFF
CDR3 DNA: TGTGCCAGCAGCTTATCCCGGGATGGTGAGCAGTTCTTC

J gene: TRBJ1-2
D gene: TRBD1
V gene: TRBV28
clone size: -
CDR3 protein: CASSSPLSERGLYGYTF
CDR3 DNA: TGTGCCAGCAGTTCCCCCCTCTCTGAAAGGGGGCTCTATGGCTACACCTTC

J gene: TRBJ2-7
D gene: -
V gene: TRBV19
clone size: -
CDR3 protein: CASSISGRHPSYEQYF
CDR3 DNA: TGTGCCAGTAGTATAAGTGGGAGGCACCCCTCTTACGAGCAGTACTTC

J gene: TRBJ1-2
D gene: -
V gene: TRBV3-1/TRBV3-2
clone size: -
CDR3 protein: CASSRARNQAYGYTF
CDR3 DNA: TGTGCCAGCAGCCGAGCACGGAACCAAGCGTATGGCTACACCTTC

J gene: TRBJ1-6
D gene: TRBD1
V gene: TRBV19
clone size: few
CDR3 protein: CASSPGDRENSPLHF
CDR3 DNA: TGTGCCAGTAGTCCCGGGGACAGGGAGAATTCACCCCTCCACTTT